The following is a T cell receptor (beta chain) sequence with its context. Antigen: not known. Assay: immunoSEQ multiplex PCR; the TCRdb copy retains only in-frame clones and omits some. The sample has more than 11,000 clones, around 67% seen once. The CDR3 spans 14 residues. V shed 5 bases, J shed 6 bases, and the junction held 2 bases outside the gene matches. Germline loops: CDR1 SGHTA, CDR2 FQGNSA. The entry originates in a study of cytotoxic CD8 clonotypes in ibrutinib-treated CLL. Across the study: Researchers reported about a dozen relapsed/refractory and about 14 treatment-naive patients, roughly 17 of them IGHV unmutated. Study-level results: Under treatment, the uncommon public clonotypes either contracted or remained stable.

The chain uses TRBV7-2 and TRBJ2-1; TRBD1 matches 12 bases. The sequencing used PBMCs, collected before ibrutinib treatment. The receptor's source is a human donor with chronic lymphocytic leukemia. In nucleotides, the CDR3 is TGTGCCAGCAGCCGGGACAGGGGGCGCAATGAGCAGTTCTTC. Translated, it gives CASSRDRGRNEQFF.